This T cell receptor (beta chain) was captured in a study of T cell changes during pregnancy in multiple sclerosis. This CDR3 region has 15 residues. Per the germline V gene, CDR1 is KGHSH and CDR2 is LQKENI. V was cut by 2 bases and J by 0 bases, with 10 bases left in between. TCRdb's copy holds only in-frame clones and misses some; the assay was immunoSEQ multiplex PCR. Of fewer than 130,000 clones listed, approximately 93% are singletons. J is TRBJ1-2 and V is TRBV18; D might be TRBD1 (6 bases). The receptor was isolated from a female donor with multiple sclerosis, enrolled in a pregnancy study. Sequenced material: peripheral blood, taken after pregnancy. CDR3 in amino acids: CASSPSTGTNYGYTF. CDR3 nucleotides: TGTGCCAGCTCACCAAGTACAGGGACTAACTATGGCTACACCTTC.